A single sample is the source of the 8 T cell receptor beta chains below, sequenced in a study of patients and donors after allogeneic stem cell transplantation. TCRdb passed the RT-PCR reads through MiXCR, listing each CDR3 protein once. Found here are roughly 190,000 distinct CDR3 sequences, around two fifths of them singletons; the top ten hold about 35%. The material sequenced was blood, either unsorted or a sorted T cell fraction (not recorded which). The origin of the receptors is a human donor who was either an allogeneic HSCT recipient or a stem cell or donor lymphocyte infusion donor (not recorded which). It is not recorded whose cells these are; they may come from a transplant donor.

The V gene is TRBV29-1, the J gene TRBJ1-2; maybe TRBD1 (5 bases). V lost 0 bases, J lost 3 bases, and 8 bases lay in between. Germline V gene lookup returns CDR1 SQVTM and CDR2 ANQGSEA. This CDR3 is built from 13 residues. This chain's CDR3 is CSVEEGVYYGYTF. The DNA for the CDR3 is TGCAGCGTTGAAGAGGGGGTTTACTATGGCTACACCTTC.

This clonotype was observed a handful of times. J is TRBJ1-2 and V is TRBV7-9; D gene ambiguous. Germline assignment: CDR1 SEHNR and CDR2 FQNEAQ (reference sequence). This CDR3 spans 15 amino acids. Trimming shortened V by 3 bases and J by 7 bases, and 18 bases separated the two germline ends. This chain's CDR3 is CASSFPNIMDVGYTF. CDR3 DNA sequence: TGTGCCAGCAGCTTCCCCAATATAATGGATGTTGGCTACACCTTC. Drawing the rest from reference TRBV7-9 and TRBJ1-2, the complete variable domain is DTGVSQNPRHKITKRGQNVTFRCDPISEHNRLYWYRQTLGQGPEFLTYFQNEAQLEKSRLLSDRFSAERPKGSFSTLEIQRTEQGDSAMYLCASSFPNIMDVGYTFGSGTRLTVV.

This clonotype was seen only a few times. This rearrangement joins TRBV7-3 to TRBJ1-3; a weak D match, TRBD1 (6 bases). V was clipped by 2 bases and J by 3 bases, with 14 bases between them. The CDR3 is made up of 16 amino acids. Germline CDR1 is SGHTA and CDR2 is FQGTGA. CDR3 nucleotide sequence: TGTGCCAGCAGCTTATCGGAGGGGGGCATTGGAAACACCATATATTTT. The encoded protein is CASSLSEGGIGNTIYF. Full variable domain (outside the CDR3, taken from reference TRBV7-3 and TRBJ1-3): GAGVSQTPSNKVTEKGKYVELRCDPISGHTALYWYRQSLGQGPEFLIYFQGTGAADDSGLPNDRFFAVRPEGSVSTLKIQRTERGDSAVYLCASSLSEGGIGNTIYFGEGSWLTVV.

The CDR3 coding sequence is TGTGCCAGCCGATGGGACAGGAAGGTCGATGAGCAGTTCTTC. It specifies CASRWDRKVDEQFF. The chain couples TRBV6-2 or TRBV6-3 to TRBJ2-1; 8 bases fit TRBD1. Trimming took 8 bases from V and 8 from J; bases not matched to a gene: 11. Germline CDR1 is MNHEY and CDR2 is SVGEGT. This CDR3 region has 14 residues.

In its sample, this clonotype was seen a few times. The chain recombines TRBV7-2 with TRBJ1-2, with D possibly TRBD1 on 6 matching bases. The V and J ends lost 5 bases and 8 bases respectively, with 15 bases between them. Germline loops: CDR1 SGHTA, CDR2 FQGNSA. This CDR3 has 13 residues. The CDR3 here is CASSPGAGDGYTF. DNA of the CDR3: TGTGCCAGCAGCCCAGGGGCAGGGGACGGCTACACCTTC.

This chain uses TRBV27 with TRBJ2-2; 7 nucleotides match TRBD2. Trimming removed 8 bases from V and 6 bases from J; junction bases left unmatched: 6. In germline, CDR1 is MNHEY, CDR2 SMNVEV (reference sequence). CDR3 length: 13 amino acids. In nucleotides, the CDR3 is TGTGCCAGCTCAGCGGGGCAGGCCGGGGAGCTGTTTTTT. Its translation is CASSAGQAGELFF.

This chain links TRBV4-1 with TRBJ2-4; TRBD2 aligns across 13 bases. After removal of 7 bases from V and 6 bases from J, the junction contained 9 bases not matched to a gene. This CDR3 contains 16 residues. Germline CDR1 is MGHRA and CDR2 is YSYEKL. The DNA for the CDR3 is TGCGCCAGCACCGGACTAGCGGGAGAGGGTAGAAACATTCAGTACTTC. This encodes CASTGLAGEGRNIQYF.

The J gene is TRBJ2-1, the V gene TRBV29-1; TRBD2 matches 13 bases. This CDR3 region has 18 residues. The trim removed 0 bases at V and 4 bases at J, leaving 9 bases unmatched. Germline CDR1 SQVTM, CDR2 ANQGSEA. For the CDR3, the DNA is TGCAGCGTTGAAGAACTAGCGGGAGGGTCGATAGATTACAATGAGCAGTTCTTC. This gives the protein CSVEELAGGSIDYNEQFF.